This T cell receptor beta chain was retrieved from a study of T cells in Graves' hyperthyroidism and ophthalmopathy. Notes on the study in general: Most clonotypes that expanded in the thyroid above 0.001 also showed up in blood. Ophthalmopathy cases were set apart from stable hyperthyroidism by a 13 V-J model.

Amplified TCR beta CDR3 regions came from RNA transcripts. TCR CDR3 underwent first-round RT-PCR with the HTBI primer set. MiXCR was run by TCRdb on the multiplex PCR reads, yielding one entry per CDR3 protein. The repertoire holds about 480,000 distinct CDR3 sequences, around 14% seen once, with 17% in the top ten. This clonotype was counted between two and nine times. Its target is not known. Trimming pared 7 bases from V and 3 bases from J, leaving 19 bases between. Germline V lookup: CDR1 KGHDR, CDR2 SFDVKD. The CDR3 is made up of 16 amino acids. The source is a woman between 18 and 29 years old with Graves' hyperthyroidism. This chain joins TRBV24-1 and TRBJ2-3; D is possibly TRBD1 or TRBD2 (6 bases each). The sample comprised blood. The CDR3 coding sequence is TGTGCCACCAGCGGGGGCTCAAGCGGCCAGACAGATACGCAGTATTTT. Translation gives CATSGGSSGQTDTQYF.